What follows are 22 T cell receptor beta chains derived from one specimen sequenced in a study of blood T cell repertoires in COVID-19. Clones were read by immunoSEQ multiplex PCR, and TCRdb kept only the in-frame ones, dropping some. The sample shows over 300,000 clones, around 89% of them seen only once. Sequenced: PBMCs or T cells enriched from blood (not recorded which). These receptor sequences come from a woman in her 30s with acute COVID-19.

This chain links TRBV3-1 (or the pseudogene TRBV3-2) with TRBJ1-6; 7 bases agree with TRBD1. Germline V gene data show CDR1 as LGHDT and CDR2 as YNNKEL (reference sequence). The CDR3 has 14 amino acids. Trimming cost V 3 bases and J 7 bases; bases outside gene matches: 3. CDR3 region: CASSQSDRNSPLHF. The CDR3 DNA is TGTGCCAGCAGCCAGTCGGACAGGAATTCACCCCTCCACTTT.

The rearrangement joins TRBV6-5 to TRBJ2-5, with 8 bases lining up with TRBD1. Per germline, CDR1 MNHEY and CDR2 SVGAGI. CDR3 size: 14 residues. J lost 4 bases, V lost 5 bases, and 6 bases had no gene match. CDR3 DNA: TGTGCCAGCAGTCTACTACAGGGGGGAGAGACCCAGTACTTC. It yields the protein CASSLLQGGETQYF.

The rearrangement joins TRBV5-8 to TRBJ2-3, with no clear D. V was shortened by 4 bases and J by 0 bases, with 6 bases between the two germline ends. CDR3 length equals 13 residues. The germline CDR1 and CDR2 sequences are SGHTS and YDEGEE. Here the CDR3 DNA reads TGTGCCAGCAGCGAACACAGCACAGATACGCAGTATTTT. Translating gives CASSEHSTDTQYF. Using reference TRBV5-8 and TRBJ2-3 for the parts outside the CDR3, the full variable domain is EAGVTQSPTHLIKTRGQQATLRCSPISGHTSVYWYQQALGLGLQFLLWYDEGEERNRGNFPPRFSGRQFPNYSSELNVNALELEDSALYLCASSEHSTDTQYFGPGTRLTVL.

This chain connects TRBV7-8 to TRBJ2-1; 9 bases line up with TRBD1. V was clipped by 5 bases and J by 6 bases; unmatched bases: 8. The CDR3 is 15 amino acids. Germline CDR1 and CDR2: SGHVS and FQNEAQ. The DNA for the CDR3 is TGTGCCAGCAGCCTAGGGACAGGGTCTCTCAATGAGCAGTTCTTC. As protein: CASSLGTGSLNEQFF.

The chain links TRBV7-9 to TRBJ1-4, with a tentative D call TRBD1 (6 bases). Germline-derived CDR1 and CDR2 are SEHNR and FQNEAQ (reference sequence). This CDR3 comprises 15 residues. Trimming took off 8 bases at V and 0 bases at J, with 13 bases between the two ends. In DNA form, the CDR3 reads TGTGCCAGCCGAAGGACAGCTGCAACTAATGAAAAACTGTTTTTT. Its translation: CASRRTAATNEKLFF.

The chain is built from TRBV2 and TRBJ1-2, with D perhaps TRBD1 (6 bases). Trimming left V 6 bases short and J 8 bases short, with 13 bases between. In germline, CDR1 is SNHLY, CDR2 FYNNEI. The length of the CDR3 is 12 residues. The CDR3 protein is CASSSQGSGYTF. CDR3 bases: TGTGCCAGCAGCTCACAGGGTAGCGGCTACACCTTC.

The rearrangement links TRBV19 to TRBJ2-3; a possible D gene is TRBD2 (6 bases). Germline lookup yields CDR1 LNHDA and CDR2 SQIVND (reference sequence). V dropped 1 base and J dropped 12 bases, with 20 bases sitting between them. The CDR3 sequence is 15 residues long. The CDR3 spells CASSIGVADGTPQYF. CDR3 DNA sequence: TGTGCCAGTAGTATAGGAGTGGCAGACGGGACTCCCCAGTATTTT.

The chain couples TRBV5-1 to TRBJ2-5; the match to TRBD2 covers 10 bases. CDR1 is SGHRS and CDR2 is YFSETQ in the germline V gene. The junction had 4 bases not matched to a gene; V was cut back by 2 bases and J by 3 bases. This CDR3 is built from 15 residues. CDR3 loop: CASSFQGLAEETQYF. CDR3 coding DNA: TGCGCCAGCAGCTTCCAAGGACTAGCGGAAGAGACCCAGTACTTC.

The CDR3 DNA is TGTGCCAGCTCCCGGGATTTTAACAATGAGCAGTTCTTC. This sequence encodes CASSRDFNNEQFF. V is TRBV6-5 and J is TRBJ2-1, with TRBD2 as a possible D gene (5 bases). CDR1 MNHEY and CDR2 SVGAGI come from the germline V gene. With 8 bases removed from V and 5 bases from J, the gap between germline ends came to 13 bases. The CDR3 runs to 13 residues.

The V gene is TRBV21-1, the J gene TRBJ1-1; TRBD1 is the table's D call and was not checked against the DNA. TRBV21-1 is assigned pseudogene status. This CDR3 has 14 amino acids. The CDR3 DNA follows: TGTGCCAGCAGCAATCACAGGGAAGGGGCTGAAGCTTTCTTT. Translated, it gives CASSNHREGAEAFF.

V and J are TRBV27 and TRBJ2-7, with a tentative D call TRBD1 (6 bases). V lost 4 bases to trimming and J lost 6 bases, with 16 bases between them. The germline V gene encodes CDR1 MNHEY and CDR2 SMNVEV (reference sequence). The CDR3 spans 14 residues. CDR3 residues: CASSSTGIFREQYF. The CDR3 DNA sequence: TGTGCCAGCAGTTCAACAGGGATCTTCCGCGAGCAGTACTTC.

The chain couples TRBV5-4 to TRBJ2-7, with D perhaps TRBD2 (5 bases). The CDR3 has 14 residues. Germline CDR1 SGHNT, CDR2 YYREEE (reference sequence). The ends were cut back, 2 bases at V and 0 bases at J, with 9 bases in the middle. CDR3 in amino acids: CASSLDGISYEQYF. CDR3 sequence (DNA): TGTGCCAGCAGCTTAGACGGGATCTCCTACGAGCAGTACTTC.

The gene calls are TRBV21-1 and TRBJ2-1; the table's D call TRBD2 went unverified against the DNA. TRBV21-1 is annotated as a pseudogene. The CDR3 sequence is 14 residues long. The CDR3 coding sequence is TGTGCCAGAAAACTAGCGGGGCGCTACAATGAGCAGTTCTTC. Amino acid sequence: CARKLAGRYNEQFF.

The rearrangement uses TRBV4-2 and TRBJ2-2, with 11 nucleotides matching TRBD2. CDR1 LGHNA and CDR2 YNFKEQ come from the germline V gene. The CDR3 covers 18 residues. V lost 7 bases and J lost 7; bases outside the gene matches: 17. CDR3 loop: CASTKGLAGGPEGGELFF. CDR3 nucleotide sequence: TGTGCCAGCACTAAAGGGCTAGCGGGGGGCCCCGAGGGCGGGGAGCTGTTTTTT.

J is TRBJ1-4 and V is TRBV5-1, with D maybe TRBD1 (5 bases). Looked up from germline, CDR1 is SGHRS and CDR2 is YFSETQ. The CDR3 loop spans 15 amino acids. V was cut by 4 bases and J by 4 bases, with 14 bases left in between. Written as DNA, the CDR3 is TGCGCCAGCAGCGCAGGGTCGTTAAATAATGAAAAACTGTTTTTT. Its protein is CASSAGSLNNEKLFF.

CDR3 in DNA: TGTGCCTGGAGTCCAGGGAATCAGCCCCAGCATTTT. Translated: CAWSPGNQPQHF. The chain carries TRBV30 and TRBJ1-5, with D maybe TRBD1 (5 bases). V shed 2 bases and J shed 4 bases, with 6 bases lying between them. The CDR3 has 12 residues. Germline lookup yields CDR1 GTSNPN and CDR2 SVGIG (reference sequence). The variable domain in full, with the rest retrieved from reference TRBV30 and TRBJ1-5, is SQTIHQWPATLVQPVGSPLSLECTVEGTSNPNLYWYRQAAGRGLQLLFYSVGIGQISSEVPQNLSASRPQDRQFILSSKKLLLSDSGFYLCAWSPGNQPQHFGDGTRLSIL.

A remark on this clone: Other DNA sequences of this sample code for an identical CDR3. The gene calls are TRBV18 and TRBJ1-1, with TRBD1 as a possible D gene (5 bases). CDR1 and CDR2 from the germline V gene are KGHSH and LQKENI. The CDR3 contains 13 residues. Between the trimmed V and J ends, which lost 3 bases and 5 bases, there was a span of 10 bases. DNA for the CDR3: TGTGCCAGCTCACCGCAGGGATTTACTGAAGCTTTCTTT. Protein: CASSPQGFTEAFF.

This clone was observed a few times. The V and J genes are TRBV4-1 and TRBJ1-2; maybe TRBD1 (5 bases). The CDR3 contains 13 residues. In germline, CDR1 is MGHRA, CDR2 YSYEKL. V gave up 6 bases and J gave up 2 bases, with 10 bases separating them. The CDR3 coding sequence is TGCGCCAGCAGGCATCAGGGAAACTATGGCTACACCTTC. Amino acids: CASRHQGNYGYTF.

The chain joins TRBV5-5 to TRBJ1-4; 7 bases are a match to TRBD1. Germline loops: CDR1 SGHKS, CDR2 YYEKEE (reference sequence). The CDR3 totals 14 residues. Unmatched junction bases numbered 3, after V lost 1 base and J lost 6 bases. As DNA, the CDR3 is TGTGCCAGCAGCTTGTACAGGGGTGATGAAAAACTGTTTTTT. This translates into CASSLYRGDEKLFF.

The chain recombines TRBV5-1 with TRBJ2-7; possibly TRBD2 for D (6 bases). The CDR3 has 15 amino acids. V was cut by 4 bases and J by 2 bases, with 16 bases left in between. The germline gives CDR1 SGHRS, CDR2 YFSETQ. CDR3 amino acids: CASSPLGGPTYEQYF. In nucleotides, the CDR3 is TGCGCCAGCAGCCCTCTCGGGGGACCGACCTACGAGCAGTACTTC.

A few counts support this clone. This chain links TRBV6-5 with TRBJ2-1; 7 bases agree with TRBD2. The germline V gene has CDR1 MNHEY and CDR2 SVGAGI. With 6 bases clipped from V and 10 bases from J, the junction kept 6 bases outside the gene matches. The CDR3 length is 12 residues. The CDR3 region has the DNA TGTGCCAGCAGCTCACCGGGACTAGAGCAGTTCTTC. Protein: CASSSPGLEQFF.

The chain uses TRBV29-1 and TRBJ1-1; D is perhaps TRBD1 (5 bases). V was pared by 7 bases and J by 5 bases, with 17 bases between. The CDR3 is 13 amino acids. The germline V gene encodes CDR1 SQVTM and CDR2 ANQGSEA. The CDR3 loop reads CSAEGAPSTEAFF. The CDR3 DNA is TGCAGCGCCGAAGGGGCCCCGAGTACTGAAGCTTTCTTT.